A single sample is the source of the 16 T cell receptor beta chains below, sequenced in a study of shared clonotypes between healthy human individuals. Libraries were prepared by immunoSEQ multiplex PCR; TCRdb keeps only in-frame clonotypes and omits some of them. The repertoire holds around 1.1 million clones, with 78% as singletons. The specimen was memory CD4+ T cells from PBMCs. As to subset: CD45RA-negative fraction. These receptors came from a man aged 18 to 29 in good health. Some clones in this sample may be carry-over from other donors' samples.

The chain has TRBV2 and TRBJ1-4; unclear D gene. CDR1 and CDR2 from the germline V gene are SNHLY and FYNNEI. Deletions cut 4 bases from V and 8 bases from J, with 11 bases between. CDR3 length equals 13 residues. CDR3 DNA sequence: TGTGCCAGCAGTGGGGCAGCACTGGAAAAACTGTTTTTT. Its protein is CASSGAALEKLFF.

The chain carries TRBV11-3 and TRBJ2-1, with D possibly TRBD1 on 6 matching bases. There are 15 residues in the CDR3. Germline V gene sequence: CDR1 SGHNT, CDR2 YENEEA. With 2 bases removed from V and 4 bases from J, the gap between germline ends came to 12 bases. This CDR3 reads CASSLRGRGYNEQFF. DNA for the CDR3: TGTGCCAGCAGCTTACGAGGCAGGGGTTACAATGAGCAGTTCTTC.

Comment on this clone: The likely explanation is a read error, given a far larger clone one base away. The chain uses TRBV30 and TRBJ1-3; 10 positions agree with TRBD1. The junction had 8 bases not matched to a gene; V was cut back by 0 bases and J by 0 bases. The CDR3 totals 18 residues. The V gene's germline CDR1 is GTSNPN and CDR2 SVGIG (reference sequence). CDR3 sequence: CAWSVGDRGHPSGNTIYF. The DNA of the CDR3 is TGTGCCTGGAGTGTAGGGGACAGGGGACACCCCTCTGGAAACACCATATATTTT.

The chain links TRBV5-1 to TRBJ1-2, with D possibly being TRBD1 (5 bases). Trimming left V 3 bases short and J 6 bases short, with 24 bases between. This CDR3 region has 17 residues. Germline CDR1 SGHRS, CDR2 YFSETQ. The CDR3 DNA sequence: TGCGCCAGCAGCTCTGATTCAGGGAGGACGGGAACTAATGGCTACACCTTC. Its translation: CASSSDSGRTGTNGYTF.

This chain joins TRBV27 and TRBJ2-5; unclear D gene. The CDR3 length is 13 residues. The V gene lost 5 bases and the J gene lost 4 bases, with 11 bases spanning the gap. Germline V gene sequence: CDR1 MNHEY, CDR2 SMNVEV (reference sequence). The CDR3 DNA reads TGTGCCAGCAGTCCCTATTCCGTAGAGACCCAGTACTTC. Amino acid sequence: CASSPYSVETQYF.

This clone was recorded many times. An end of the junction differs from the germline gene, which may be a read error. The V call is TRBV6-1, the J call TRBJ2-2, with D possibly called TRBD1 or TRBD2 (5 bases each). This CDR3 is built from 13 residues. The germline CDR1 and CDR2 sequences are MNHNS and SASEGT. CDR3 DNA: TGTGCCGGGCAGGGATCGGGACCCCAGTTACTGTCTTTT. This encodes CAGQGSGPQLLSF.

The genes are TRBV6-1 and TRBJ1-5, with 9 bases fitting TRBD1. The CDR3 is 15 residues long. Germline CDR1 is MNHNS and CDR2 is SASEGT. After removal of 10 bases from V and 0 bases from J, the junction contained 7 bases not matched to a gene. The CDR3 is CAIKRTGDSNQPQHF. CDR3 nucleotide sequence: TGTGCCATCAAGCGGACAGGGGATAGCAATCAGCCCCAGCATTTT.

This chain connects TRBV7-3 to TRBJ2-3; D gene ambiguous. CDR1 SGHTA and CDR2 FQGTGA come from the germline V gene. Trimming cost V 1 base and J 4 bases, with 9 bases left between them. The CDR3 contains 14 residues. The CDR3, as DNA: TGTGCCAGCAGCTTAAGTTCAGGATCAGATACGCAGTATTTT. Protein sequence: CASSLSSGSDTQYF.

This clone was detected only a few times. At the DNA level, this CDR3 is encoded by other sequences in the same sample as well. V gene TRBV9 combines with J gene TRBJ2-3; no reliable D call. CDR3 length equals 15 residues. Germline CDR1 SGDLS, CDR2 YYNGEE. V was trimmed by 0 bases and J by 1 base, leaving 9 bases between them. The CDR3 sequence is CASSVGVGGTDTQYF. CDR3 nucleotides: TGTGCCAGCAGCGTAGGCGTTGGAGGCACAGATACGCAGTATTTT.

The chain has TRBV28 and TRBJ1-5; perhaps TRBD1 as D (5 bases). V was shortened by 7 bases and J by 2 bases, with 12 bases between the two germline ends. CDR1 is MDHEN, CDR2 SYDVKM, per germline. This CDR3 is built from 14 residues. CDR3 sequence: CASNLAGGNQPQHF. The CDR3 DNA follows: TGTGCCAGCAACTTGGCGGGGGGCAATCAGCCCCAGCATTTT.

The chain joins TRBV6-5 to TRBJ1-4; D unresolved. V lost 6 bases and J 5 bases, leaving 4 bases between the germline ends. The germline CDR1 and CDR2 sequences are MNHEY and SVGAGI. The CDR3 covers 11 residues. The CDR3, as DNA: TGTGCCAGCAGGCTAAATGAAAAACTGTTTTTT. Translation gives CASRLNEKLFF.

The chain joins TRBV6-1 to TRBJ2-3; 8 bases align to TRBD1. V trimming: 8 bases; J trimming: 4 bases; junction bases outside the gene matches: 8. Germline values: CDR1 MNHNS, CDR2 SASEGT. This CDR3 spans 14 amino acids. This CDR3 is CASLVRGLPDTQYF. CDR3 sequence (DNA): TGTGCCAGCTTGGTCAGGGGGCTACCAGATACGCAGTATTTT.

The chain has TRBV9 and TRBJ1-3; perhaps TRBD1 as D (5 bases). CDR1 is SGDLS and CDR2 is YYNGEE in the germline V gene. V was shortened by 4 bases and J by 4 bases, with 15 bases between the two germline ends. The CDR3 has 15 residues. The chain's CDR3 is CASSPRGEEGNTIYF. In nucleotides, the CDR3 is TGTGCCAGCAGCCCTCGGGGGGAGGAAGGAAACACCATATATTTT. The full variable domain, in which reference TRBV9 and TRBJ1-3 provide the parts outside the CDR3, is DSGVTQTPKHLITATGQRVTLRCSPRSGDLSVYWYQQSLDQGLQFLIQYYNGEERAKGNILERFSAQQFPDLHSELNLSSLELGDSALYFCASSPRGEEGNTIYFGEGSWLTVV.

This chain links TRBV7-9 with TRBJ1-2; D gene unclear. The CDR3 contains 15 residues. Germline CDR1 SEHNR, CDR2 FQNEAQ (reference sequence). Deletions cut 3 bases from V and 1 base from J, with 12 bases between. CDR3 loop: CASSLGLGDNYGYTF. CDR3 DNA: TGTGCCAGCAGCTTGGGGTTGGGCGATAACTATGGCTACACCTTC. Combining the CDR3 with reference TRBV7-9 and TRBJ1-2 gives the whole variable domain DTGVSQNPRHKITKRGQNVTFRCDPISEHNRLYWYRQTLGQGPEFLTYFQNEAQLEKSRLLSDRFSAERPKGSFSTLEIQRTEQGDSAMYLCASSLGLGDNYGYTFGSGTRLTVV.

This rearrangement joins TRBV19 to TRBJ1-5; a possible D gene is TRBD1 (6 bases). The V and J ends lost 5 bases and 0 bases respectively, with 11 bases between them. The CDR3 covers 15 residues. Germline CDR1 LNHDA, CDR2 SQIVND (reference sequence). CDR3 nucleotides: TGTGCCAGTAGTTCCGGGGGGCATAGCAATCAGCCCCAGCATTTT. Its translation: CASSSGGHSNQPQHF.

The chain employs TRBV4-3 and TRBJ2-1, with D perhaps matching TRBD2 (6 bases). The CDR3 loop spans 15 amino acids. The germline CDR1 and CDR2 sequences are LGHNA and YSLEER. The germline V and J ends were trimmed by 1 base and 8 bases, with 15 bases remaining between them. CDR3 in DNA: TGCGCCAGCAGCCAAGCTTCGGCCGGGAGCCATGAGCAGTTCTTC. Its translation is CASSQASAGSHEQFF.